Listed here are 18 T cell receptor beta chains from one sample, sequenced in a study of control samples from healthy donors and cancer patients. The method was immunoSEQ multiplex PCR; TCRdb's version includes in-frame clones alone and lacks a portion of them. Of more than 95,000 clones in the sample, 87% were seen once. The source material was blood. These receptor sequences come from a man aged 18 to 29 in good health.

V usage is TRBV29-1 and J usage is TRBJ1-3; D is uncertain. The CDR3 contains 12 residues. Trimming cost V 6 bases and J 2 bases, with 8 bases left between them. Looked up from germline, CDR1 is SQVTM and CDR2 is ANQGSEA. The CDR3 sequence: CSVGFAGNTIYF. CDR3 coding DNA: TGCAGCGTGGGGTTCGCTGGAAACACCATATATTTT.

This rearrangement joins TRBV7-9 to TRBJ1-2; D is uncertain. The CDR3 is 16 residues long. Germline V gene data show CDR1 as SEHNR and CDR2 as FQNEAQ (reference sequence). V dropped 4 bases and J dropped 0 bases, with 15 bases sitting between them. The CDR3 spells CASSSRWGGPNYGYTF. The DNA for the CDR3 is TGTGCCAGCAGCTCCCGGTGGGGTGGTCCTAACTATGGCTACACCTTC.

This sequence joins TRBV12-3 or TRBV12-4 and TRBJ1-4; D is ambiguous. The CDR3 runs to 11 residues. Trimming cost V 3 bases and J 8 bases, with 4 bases left between them. Here the CDR3 reads CASSFNEKLFF. The DNA for the CDR3 is TGTGCCAGCAGTTTTAACGAAAAACTGTTTTTT.

This clone is labeled medium-sized. The V and J genes are TRBV6-6 and TRBJ1-2, with 12 bases fitting TRBD1. Germline-derived CDR1 and CDR2 are MNHNY and SVGAGI (reference sequence). V gave up 5 bases and J gave up 1 base; unmatched junction bases: 8. This CDR3 has 17 residues. CDR3 amino acids: CASSPGTGGPRNYGYTF. The CDR3, as DNA: TGTGCCAGCAGTCCCGGGACAGGGGGCCCACGTAACTATGGCTACACCTTC.

The V gene is TRBV11-2, the J gene TRBJ1-2; perhaps TRBD1 as D (6 bases). Germline CDR1 is SGHAT and CDR2 is FQNNGV. V was cut by 5 bases and J by 5 bases, with 15 bases left in between. The CDR3 is made up of 14 amino acids. DNA of the CDR3: TGTGCCAGCAGCCGGAGACAGGCCGTATATGGCTACACCTTC. It yields the protein CASSRRQAVYGYTF. Together with reference TRBV11-2 and TRBJ1-2, the CDR3 gives the full variable domain: EAGVAQSPRYKIIEKRQSVAFWCNPISGHATLYWYQQILGQGPKLLIQFQNNGVVDDSQLPKDRFSAERLKGVDSTLKIQPAKLEDSAVYLCASSRRQAVYGYTFGSGTRLTVV.

The chain has TRBV4-1 and TRBJ1-5, with 12 bases lining up with TRBD1. The CDR3 is 16 amino acids. V lost 0 bases to trimming and J lost 6 bases; unmatched junction nucleotides: 3. Germline V gene data show CDR1 as MGHRA and CDR2 as YSYEKL. CDR3 sequence: CASSQEGTGGGQPQHF. The CDR3 region has the DNA TGCGCCAGCAGCCAAGAGGGGACAGGGGGCGGTCAGCCCCAGCATTTT.

This clone came up once. The V call is TRBV15, the J call TRBJ2-7; 11 positions agree with TRBD2. J lost 5 bases, V lost 5 bases, and 8 bases had no gene match. Germline loops: CDR1 LNHNV, CDR2 YYDKDF (reference sequence). The CDR3 totals 15 residues. The CDR3 DNA is TGTGCCACCAGCCAACTAGCGGGAGAGTTCGACGAGCAGTACTTC. Its protein is CATSQLAGEFDEQYF. Variable domain in full (rest from reference TRBV15 and TRBJ2-7): DAMVIQNPRYQVTQFGKPVTLSCSQTLNHNVMYWYQQKSSQAPKLLFHYYDKDFNNEADTPDNFQSRRPNTSFCFLDIRSPGLGDTAMYLCATSQLAGEFDEQYFGPGTRLTVT.

This chain joins TRBV10-2 and TRBJ1-1, with D perhaps TRBD1 (6 bases). The V end lost 5 bases, the J end lost 6 bases, and 13 bases lay between the germline ends. Germline CDR1 WSHSY, CDR2 SAAADI. The CDR3 extends over 13 amino acids. The CDR3 region is CASSNRASSEAFF. The CDR3 DNA reads TGCGCCAGCAGTAACAGGGCCTCATCTGAAGCTTTCTTT.

This chain links TRBV5-1 with TRBJ2-5; D may be TRBD2 (6 bases). The V gene lost 4 bases and the J gene lost 9 bases, with 13 bases spanning the gap. CDR1 SGHRS and CDR2 YFSETQ come from the germline V gene. CDR3 length equals 12 residues. Here the CDR3 reads CASSVVGGAQYF. CDR3 in DNA: TGCGCCAGCAGCGTCGTGGGCGGGGCCCAGTACTTC.

To note about this clone: The junction departs from the called germline gene at one end, perhaps through a read error. The CDR3 region has the DNA TGCGCCAGCAGCTTGTCGCTAGCGGGCGGCACATATACGCAGTATTTT. Translating gives CASSLSLAGGTYTQYF. The chain has TRBV5-1 and TRBJ2-3, with TRBD2 matching 8 bases. Germline loops: CDR1 SGHRS, CDR2 YFSETQ. This CDR3 is 16 amino acids long.

J is TRBJ2-7 and V is TRBV3-1 (or the pseudogene TRBV3-2), with D unresolved. V was pared by 3 bases and J by 6 bases, with 15 bases between. Germline CDR1 LGHDT, CDR2 YNNKEL (reference sequence). The CDR3 length is 14 residues. The CDR3 protein is CASSHTTGRFEQYF. The CDR3 DNA is TGTGCCAGCAGCCATACGACTGGAAGGTTCGAGCAGTACTTC.

As DNA, the CDR3 is TGTGCCAGCAGTACGTCCCGGGACGGGTACGAGCAGTACTTC. This codes for CASSTSRDGYEQYF. The chain carries TRBV6-2 or TRBV6-3 and TRBJ2-7; either TRBD1 or TRBD2 may supply D (5 bases each). The CDR3 runs 14 residues. V lost 5 bases, J lost 4 bases, and 15 bases lay in between. Germline V gene sequence: CDR1 MNHEY, CDR2 SVGEGT.

This chain joins TRBV20-1 and TRBJ2-1, with D tentatively TRBD2 (5 bases). Trimming left V 3 bases short and J 5 bases short, with 8 bases between. CDR1 DFQATT and CDR2 SNEGSKA come from the germline V gene (reference sequence). This CDR3 is 12 amino acids long. CDR3: CSASFGDNEQFF. In DNA, the CDR3 is TGCAGTGCTAGTTTCGGGGACAATGAGCAGTTCTTC.

V and J are TRBV5-4 and TRBJ2-5; D perhaps matches TRBD1 (6 bases). V was trimmed by 7 bases and J by 4 bases, leaving 14 bases between them. Germline V gene sequence: CDR1 SGHNT, CDR2 YYREEE (reference sequence). CDR3 size: 13 residues. CDR3 sequence (DNA): TGTGCCAGCCACAGCAGGGGTGGAGAGACCCAGTACTTC. It specifies CASHSRGGETQYF.

This clone appeared once. This rearrangement joins TRBV10-2 to TRBJ1-2; no definite D call. The CDR3 is made up of 12 amino acids. V shed 2 bases and J shed 5 bases, with 6 bases lying between them. The germline CDR1 and CDR2 sequences are WSHSY and SAAADI. The CDR3 nucleotides are TGCGCCAGCAGTGAGCTTACGTATGGCTACACCTTC. This translates into CASSELTYGYTF.

This chain connects TRBV7-2 to TRBJ2-7; D may be TRBD1 (8 bases). V gave up 3 bases and J gave up 5 bases, with 14 bases separating them. CDR1 and CDR2 from the germline V gene are SGHTA and FQGNSA. CDR3 length: 14 amino acids. DNA for the CDR3: TGTGCCAGCAGCTTTGACAGGGGAGGGAACGAGCAGTACTTC. It encodes CASSFDRGGNEQYF.

The genes are TRBV9 and TRBJ1-2; weak D call: TRBD1 (5 bases). The CDR3 runs 15 residues. Germline V gene sequence: CDR1 SGDLS, CDR2 YYNGEE. V lost 0 bases to trimming and J lost 4 bases, with 13 bases between them. The CDR3 sequence: CASSVDFRVAYGYTF. The CDR3 DNA sequence: TGTGCCAGCAGCGTAGATTTCAGGGTGGCCTATGGCTACACCTTC.

This chain links TRBV28 with TRBJ2-5; D might be TRBD2 (5 bases). CDR1 is MDHEN, CDR2 SYDVKM, per germline. V dropped 7 bases and J dropped 4 bases, with 19 bases sitting between them. This CDR3 region has 15 residues. CDR3 DNA: TGTGCCAGCACCCGAGAGGGTCAATGGGGAGAGACCCAGTACTTC. Translating it yields CASTREGQWGETQYF. Filled out from reference TRBV28 and TRBJ2-5, the complete variable domain reads DVKVTQSSRYLVKRTGEKVFLECVQDMDHENMFWYRQDPGLGLRLIYFSYDVKMKEKGDIPEGYSVSREKKERFSLILESASTNQTSMYLCASTREGQWGETQYFGPGTRLLVL.